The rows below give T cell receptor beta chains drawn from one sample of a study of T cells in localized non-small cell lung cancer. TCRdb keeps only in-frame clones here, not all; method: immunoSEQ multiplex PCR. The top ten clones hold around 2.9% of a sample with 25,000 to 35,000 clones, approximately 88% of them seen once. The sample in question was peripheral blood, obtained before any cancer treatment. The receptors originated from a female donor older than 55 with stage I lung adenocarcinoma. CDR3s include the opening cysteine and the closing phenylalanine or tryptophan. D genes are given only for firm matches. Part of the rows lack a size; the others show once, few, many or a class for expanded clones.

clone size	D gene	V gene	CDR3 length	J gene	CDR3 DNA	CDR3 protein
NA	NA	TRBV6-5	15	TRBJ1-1	TGTGCCAGCAGTTACTCCCGACGAGGGAACACTGAAGCTTTCTTT	CASSYSRRGNTEAFF
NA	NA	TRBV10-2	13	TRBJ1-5	TGCGCCAGCAGTGAGGACAGAAATTTACCCCAGCATTTT	CASSEDRNLPQHF
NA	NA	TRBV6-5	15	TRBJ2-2	TGTGCCAGCAGGCCCCCCGGCTTTGACGCCGGGGAGCTGTTTTTT	CASRPPGFDAGELFF
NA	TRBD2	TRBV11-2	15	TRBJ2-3	TGTGCCAGCAGCTTTGCCCTAGCGGGATCAGATACGCAGTATTTT	CASSFALAGSDTQYF
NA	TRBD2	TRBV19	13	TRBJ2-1	TGTGCCAATGGGACTAGCGGGGACAATGAGCAGTTCTTC	CANGTSGDNEQFF
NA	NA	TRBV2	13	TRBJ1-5	TGTGCCAGCAGTGCACAGAGCAATCAGCCCCAGCATTTT	CASSAQSNQPQHF
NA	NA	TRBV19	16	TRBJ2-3	TGTGCCAGTAGTAACCGCGGGACAGCTAGCACAGATACGCAGTATTTT	CASSNRGTASTDTQYF
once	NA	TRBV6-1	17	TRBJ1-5	TGTGCCAGCAGTGAAGCTATCTCCGGGGGGAACAATCAGCCCCAGCATTTT	CASSEAISGGNNQPQHF
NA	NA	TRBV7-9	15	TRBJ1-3	TGTGCCAGCAGCTTGGCGGGCGGCTCTGGAAACACCATATATTTT	CASSLAGGSGNTIYF
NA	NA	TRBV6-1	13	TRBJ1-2	TGTGCCAGCAGTGTGGGACACCTCTATGGCTACACCTTC	CASSVGHLYGYTF
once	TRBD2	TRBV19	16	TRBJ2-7	TGTGCCAGTAGTATCGGGCCGGCTAGCGGGGGTTACGAGCAGTACTTC	CASSIGPASGGYEQYF
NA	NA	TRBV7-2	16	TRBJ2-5	TGTGCCAGCAGCTTGGCGCCCGGGAGCCTCCAAGAGACCCAGTACTTC	CASSLAPGSLQETQYF
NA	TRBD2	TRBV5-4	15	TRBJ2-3	TGTGCCAGCAGCTTCCCAGCGGGAGGCCCAGATACGCAGTATTTT	CASSFPAGGPDTQYF
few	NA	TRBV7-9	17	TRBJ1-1	TGTGCCAGCAGCTTCCCCCCAGACAGGCCGTCGAACACTGAAGCTTTCTTT	CASSFPPDRPSNTEAFF
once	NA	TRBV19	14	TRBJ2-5	TGTGCCAGTAGTATATCGGGGGTGCAAGAGACCCAGTACTTC	CASSISGVQETQYF
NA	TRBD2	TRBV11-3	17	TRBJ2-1	TGTGCCAGCAGCCAGAGACTAGCGGGAGGATCCTACAATGAGCAGTTCTTC	CASSQRLAGGSYNEQFF
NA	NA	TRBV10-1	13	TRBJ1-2	TGCGCCAGCAGTGGGGCCGACAGCTATGGCTACACCTTC	CASSGADSYGYTF
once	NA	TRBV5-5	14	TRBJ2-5	TGTGCCAGCAGCTTAGCACAGGGCCAGGAGACCCAGTACTTC	CASSLAQGQETQYF
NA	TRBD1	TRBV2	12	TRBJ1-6	TGTGCCAGCAGCGACAGGGTTTCACCCCTCCACTTT	CASSDRVSPLHF
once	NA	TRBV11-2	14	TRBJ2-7	TGTGCCAGCACCATTCCAGGATTCGCCTACGAGCAGTACTTC	CASTIPGFAYEQYF
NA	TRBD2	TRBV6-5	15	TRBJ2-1	TGTGCCAGCATTCGGACTAGCGGGAGGTCTGATGAGCAGTTCTTC	CASIRTSGRSDEQFF
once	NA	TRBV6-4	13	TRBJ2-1	TGTGCCAGCAGTGACTCGAACTGGGATGAGCAGTTCTTC	CASSDSNWDEQFF
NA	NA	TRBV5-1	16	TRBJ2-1	TGCGCCAGCAGCTCACAGGCCCCGGGACCCTACAATGAGCAGTTCTTC	CASSSQAPGPYNEQFF
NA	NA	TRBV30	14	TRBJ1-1	TGTGCCTGGAGTGCCCGGCTAGTGAACACTGAAGCTTTCTTT	CAWSARLVNTEAFF
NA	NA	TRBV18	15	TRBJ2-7	TGTGCCAGCTCACCCCCGTGGGACGGATCCTACGAGCAGTACTTC	CASSPPWDGSYEQYF
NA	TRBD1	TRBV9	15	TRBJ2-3	TGTGCCAGCAGCGTAAGGGGACAGGGCACAGATACGCAGTATTTT	CASSVRGQGTDTQYF
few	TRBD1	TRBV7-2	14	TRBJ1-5	TGTGCCAGCAGCTTACTAGGGGGCGATCAGCCCCAGCATTTT	CASSLLGGDQPQHF
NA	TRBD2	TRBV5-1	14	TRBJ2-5	TGCGCCAGCAGGGCCTTCCTCGGGGGGGAGACCCAGTACTTC	CASRAFLGGETQYF
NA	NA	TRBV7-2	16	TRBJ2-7	TGTGCCAGCAGCTTAGCTGGGACTGCAGTCCAGGGGGAGCAGTACTTC	CASSLAGTAVQGEQYF
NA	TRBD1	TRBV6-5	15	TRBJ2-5	TGTGCCAGCAGCAGGTCAACAGGGGGCAGTGAGACCCAGTACTTC	CASSRSTGGSETQYF
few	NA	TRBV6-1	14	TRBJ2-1	TGTGCCAGCCCTTCTAGCGAGCTCTACAATGAGCAGTTCTTC	CASPSSELYNEQFF
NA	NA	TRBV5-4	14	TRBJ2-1	TGTGCCAGCAGCTTGGCCGGGGATTCCAATGAGCAGTTCTTC	CASSLAGDSNEQFF
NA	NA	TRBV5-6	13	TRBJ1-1	TGTGCCAGCATGAGGACGGGGGGGACTGAAGCTTTCTTT	CASMRTGGTEAFF
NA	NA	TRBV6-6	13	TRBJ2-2	TGTGCCAGCAGTTCCTCGAACACCGGGGAGCTGTTTTTT	CASSSSNTGELFF
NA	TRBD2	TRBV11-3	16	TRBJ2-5	TGTGCCAGCAGCGACACTAGCGGGAGGGACCAGGAGACCCAGTACTTC	CASSDTSGRDQETQYF
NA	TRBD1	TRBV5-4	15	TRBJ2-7	TGTGCCAGCAGCAAGTCTCGGGACAGGGCCTACGAGCAGTACTTC	CASSKSRDRAYEQYF
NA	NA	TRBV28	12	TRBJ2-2	TGTGCCAGCATTGGGAACACCGGGGAGCTGTTTTTT	CASIGNTGELFF
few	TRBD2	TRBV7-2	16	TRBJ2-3	TGTGCCAGCAGCCCACTAGCGGGGGCCTTCACAGATACGCAGTATTTT	CASSPLAGAFTDTQYF
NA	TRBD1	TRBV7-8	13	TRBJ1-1	TGTGCCAGCAGCTTATCCGGACAGGGACAAACTTTCTTT	CASSLSGQGQTFF
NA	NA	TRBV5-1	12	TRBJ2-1	TGCGCCAGCAGCCGCAATGCGAATGAGCAGTTCTTC	CASSRNANEQFF
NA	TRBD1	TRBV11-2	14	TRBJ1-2	TGTGCCAGCAGACCTCCGGGACAGAACTATGGCTACACCTTC	CASRPPGQNYGYTF
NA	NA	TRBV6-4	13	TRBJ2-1	TGTGCCAGCAGTGACCCCCCCGACGATGAGCAGTTCTTC	CASSDPPDDEQFF
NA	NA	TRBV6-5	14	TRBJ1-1	TGTGCCAGCAGTTACTCGGGAGGGAACACTGAAGCTTTCTTT	CASSYSGGNTEAFF
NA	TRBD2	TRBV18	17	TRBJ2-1	TGTGCCAGCTCACCAGCCGGGACTAGCGGAGCCTACAATGAGCAGTTCTTC	CASSPAGTSGAYNEQFF
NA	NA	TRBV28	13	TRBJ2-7	TGTGCCAGCAGTTTTCTCAGGGCCTACGAGCAGTACTTC	CASSFLRAYEQYF